This TCR beta chain was retrieved from a study of blood T cell repertoires in COVID-19. Study background: PBMCs, B-cell-depleted T cells, or T cells were the source of the cDNA or gDNA that made up the material.

This clone has only one observation. The repertoire was sequenced with immunoSEQ multiplex PCR; TCRdb's copy has only in-frame clones and lacks some. The sample contains roughly 130,000 clones, over 80% of which appear only once. This clonotype was sampled from a woman in her twenties or thirties who had recovered from COVID-19. Input material: PBMCs or T cells enriched from blood (not recorded which).

CDR3: CASRPGHLVDQPQHF. As DNA, the CDR3 is TGTGCCAGCAGGCCTGGACACCTTGTTGATCAGCCCCAGCATTTT. V usage is TRBV28 and J usage is TRBJ1-5, with D perhaps matching TRBD1 (5 bases). The CDR3 extends over 15 amino acids. Per the germline V gene, CDR1 is MDHEN and CDR2 is SYDVKM. Trimming removed 6 bases from V and 5 bases from J, with 17 bases in between.